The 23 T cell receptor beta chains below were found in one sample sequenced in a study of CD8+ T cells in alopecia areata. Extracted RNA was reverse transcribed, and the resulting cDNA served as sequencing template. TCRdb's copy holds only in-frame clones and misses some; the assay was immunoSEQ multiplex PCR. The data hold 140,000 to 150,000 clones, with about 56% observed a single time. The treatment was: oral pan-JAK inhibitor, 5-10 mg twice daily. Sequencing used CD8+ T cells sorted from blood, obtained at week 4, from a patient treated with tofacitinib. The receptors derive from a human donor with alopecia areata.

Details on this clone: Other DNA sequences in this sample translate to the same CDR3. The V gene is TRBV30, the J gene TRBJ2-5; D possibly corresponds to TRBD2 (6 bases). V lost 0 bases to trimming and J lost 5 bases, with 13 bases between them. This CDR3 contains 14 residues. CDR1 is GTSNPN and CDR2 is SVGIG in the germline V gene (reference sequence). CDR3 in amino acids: CAWSVGAGRETQYF. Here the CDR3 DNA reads TGTGCCTGGAGTGTAGGGGCAGGGAGGGAGACCCAGTACTTC.

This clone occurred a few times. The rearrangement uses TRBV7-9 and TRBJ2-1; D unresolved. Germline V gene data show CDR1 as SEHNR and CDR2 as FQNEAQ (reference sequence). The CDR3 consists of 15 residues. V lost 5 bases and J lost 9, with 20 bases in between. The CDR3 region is CASSPLVSWDGEQFF. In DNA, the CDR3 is TGTGCCAGCAGCCCATTGGTGTCGTGGGATGGTGAGCAGTTCTTC. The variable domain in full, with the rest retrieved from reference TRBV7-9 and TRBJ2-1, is DTGVSQNPRHKITKRGQNVTFRCDPISEHNRLYWYRQTLGQGPEFLTYFQNEAQLEKSRLLSDRFSAERPKGSFSTLEIQRTEQGDSAMYLCASSPLVSWDGEQFFGPGTRLTVL.

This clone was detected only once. CDR3 in amino acids: CASSPLSFLAEAFF. Written as DNA, the CDR3 is TGTGCCAGCAGCCCCCTATCATTTTTGGCTGAAGCTTTCTTT. The chain combines TRBV7-8 with TRBJ1-1; D call uncertain. Trimming took off 5 bases at V and 6 bases at J, with 16 bases between the two ends. Germline V gives CDR1 SGHVS, CDR2 FQNEAQ. The CDR3 extends over 14 amino acids.

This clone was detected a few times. CDR3 bases: TGCAGCGTTTATGGGGGACACTACGAGCAGTACTTC. Amino acids: CSVYGGHYEQYF. V gene TRBV29-1 combines with J gene TRBJ2-7; tentative D call: TRBD1 (6 bases). Trimming stripped 5 bases from V and 3 bases from J, with 11 bases between. The CDR3 covers 12 residues. Germline V gene data show CDR1 as SQVTM and CDR2 as ANQGSEA.

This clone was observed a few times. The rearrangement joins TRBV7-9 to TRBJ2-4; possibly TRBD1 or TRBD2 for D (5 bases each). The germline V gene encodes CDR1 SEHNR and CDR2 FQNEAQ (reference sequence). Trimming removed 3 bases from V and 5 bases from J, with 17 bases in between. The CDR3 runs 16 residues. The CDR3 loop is CASSFYSLRGQNIQYF. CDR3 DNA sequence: TGTGCCAGCAGCTTCTACTCCCTGAGGGGACAAAACATTCAGTACTTC.

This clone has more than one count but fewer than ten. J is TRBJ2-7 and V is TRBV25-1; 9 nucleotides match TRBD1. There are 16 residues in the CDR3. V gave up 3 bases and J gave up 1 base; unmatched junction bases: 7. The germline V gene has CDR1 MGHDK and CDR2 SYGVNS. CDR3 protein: CASSELQGAPSYEQYF. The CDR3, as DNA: TGTGCCAGCAGTGAGCTACAGGGGGCACCGTCCTACGAGCAGTACTTC.

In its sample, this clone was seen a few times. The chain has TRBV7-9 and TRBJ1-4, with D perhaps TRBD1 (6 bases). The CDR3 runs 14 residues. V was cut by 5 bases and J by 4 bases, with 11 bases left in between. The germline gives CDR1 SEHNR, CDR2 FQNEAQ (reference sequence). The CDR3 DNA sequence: TGTGCCAGCAGCCCCGAGGGGGATAATGAAAAACTGTTTTTT. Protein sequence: CASSPEGDNEKLFF. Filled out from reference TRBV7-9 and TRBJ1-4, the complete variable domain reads DTGVSQNPRHKITKRGQNVTFRCDPISEHNRLYWYRQTLGQGPEFLTYFQNEAQLEKSRLLSDRFSAERPKGSFSTLEIQRTEQGDSAMYLCASSPEGDNEKLFFGSGTQLSVL.

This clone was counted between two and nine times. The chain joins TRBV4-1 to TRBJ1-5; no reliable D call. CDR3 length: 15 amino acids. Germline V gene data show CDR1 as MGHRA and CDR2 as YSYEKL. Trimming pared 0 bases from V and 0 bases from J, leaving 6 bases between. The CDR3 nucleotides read TGCGCCAGCAGCCAAGATCGGGATAGCAATCAGCCCCAGCATTTT. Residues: CASSQDRDSNQPQHF.

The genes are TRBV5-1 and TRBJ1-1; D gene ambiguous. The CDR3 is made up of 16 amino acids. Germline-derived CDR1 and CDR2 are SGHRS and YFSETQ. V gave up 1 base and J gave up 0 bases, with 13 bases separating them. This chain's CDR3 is CASSLPAGAVNTEAFF. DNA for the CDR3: TGCGCCAGCAGCTTGCCGGCGGGCGCGGTGAACACTGAAGCTTTCTTT.

The CDR3 DNA sequence: TGTGCCAGCAGCCTCCCCAAAGGCTCTGGAAACACCATATATTTT. Amino acids: CASSLPKGSGNTIYF. The chain has TRBV7-9 and TRBJ1-3; D is undetermined. V lost 5 bases and J lost 0, with 11 bases in between. Germline V gene lookup returns CDR1 SEHNR and CDR2 FQNEAQ (reference sequence). This CDR3 spans 15 amino acids.

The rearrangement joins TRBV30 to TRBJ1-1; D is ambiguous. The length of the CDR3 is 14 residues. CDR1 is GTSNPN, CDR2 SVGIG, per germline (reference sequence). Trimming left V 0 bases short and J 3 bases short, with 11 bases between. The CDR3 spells CAWSVFMGDTEAFF. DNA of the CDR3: TGTGCCTGGAGTGTGTTTATGGGCGACACTGAAGCTTTCTTT.

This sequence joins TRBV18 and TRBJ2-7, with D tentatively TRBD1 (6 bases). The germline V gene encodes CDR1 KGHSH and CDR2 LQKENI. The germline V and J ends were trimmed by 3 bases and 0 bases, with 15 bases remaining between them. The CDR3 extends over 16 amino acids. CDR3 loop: CASSPPPGTPSYEQYF. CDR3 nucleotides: TGTGCCAGCTCACCGCCCCCCGGGACACCCTCCTACGAGCAGTACTTC.

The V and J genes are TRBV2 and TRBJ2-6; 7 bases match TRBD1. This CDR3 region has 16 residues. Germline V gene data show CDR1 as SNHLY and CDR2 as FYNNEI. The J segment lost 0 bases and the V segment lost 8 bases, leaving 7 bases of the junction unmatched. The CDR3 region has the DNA TGTGCCAGCTGCGGACAGGACTTCTCTGGGGCCAACGTCCTGACTTTC. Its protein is CASCGQDFSGANVLTF.

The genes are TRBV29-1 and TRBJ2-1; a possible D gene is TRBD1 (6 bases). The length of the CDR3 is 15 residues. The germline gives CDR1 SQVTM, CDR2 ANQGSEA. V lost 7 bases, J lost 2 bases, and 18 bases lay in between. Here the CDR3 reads CSGTRQAVAYNEQFF. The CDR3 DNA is TGCAGCGGGACAAGACAGGCGGTGGCCTACAATGAGCAGTTCTTC.

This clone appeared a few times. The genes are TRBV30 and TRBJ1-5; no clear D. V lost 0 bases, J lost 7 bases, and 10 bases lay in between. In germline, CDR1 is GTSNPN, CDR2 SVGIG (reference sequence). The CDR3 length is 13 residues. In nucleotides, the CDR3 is TGTGCCTGGAGTGTTGGGCAGCCCCAGCCCCAGCATTTT. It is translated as CAWSVGQPQPQHF.

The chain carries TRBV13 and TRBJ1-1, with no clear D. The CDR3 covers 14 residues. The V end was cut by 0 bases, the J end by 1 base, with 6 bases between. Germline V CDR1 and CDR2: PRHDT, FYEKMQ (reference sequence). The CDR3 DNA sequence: TGTGCCAGCAGCTTAGGGCACTCGAACACTGAAGCTTTCTTT. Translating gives CASSLGHSNTEAFF.

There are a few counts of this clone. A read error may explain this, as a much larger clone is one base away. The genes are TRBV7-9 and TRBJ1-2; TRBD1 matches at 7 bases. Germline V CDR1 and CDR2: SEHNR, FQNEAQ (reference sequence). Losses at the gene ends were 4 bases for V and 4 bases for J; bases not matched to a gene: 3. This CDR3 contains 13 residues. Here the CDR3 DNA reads TGTGCCAGCAGCTCGGGACAGCTCTATGGCTACACCTTC. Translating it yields CASSSGQLYGYTF. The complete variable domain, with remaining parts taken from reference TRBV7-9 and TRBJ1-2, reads DTGVSQNPRHKITKRGQNVTFRCDPISEHNRLYWYRQTLGQGPEFLTYFQNEAQLEKSRLLSDRFSAERPKGSFSTLEIQRTEQGDSAMYLCASSSGQLYGYTFGSGTRLTVV.

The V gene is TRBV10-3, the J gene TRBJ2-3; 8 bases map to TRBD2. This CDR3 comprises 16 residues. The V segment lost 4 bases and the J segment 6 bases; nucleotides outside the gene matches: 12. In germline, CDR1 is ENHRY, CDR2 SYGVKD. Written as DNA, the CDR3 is TGTGCCATCAGTGCCACGACGGGGGGGCCTTCGGATACGCAGTATTTT. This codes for CAISATTGGPSDTQYF.

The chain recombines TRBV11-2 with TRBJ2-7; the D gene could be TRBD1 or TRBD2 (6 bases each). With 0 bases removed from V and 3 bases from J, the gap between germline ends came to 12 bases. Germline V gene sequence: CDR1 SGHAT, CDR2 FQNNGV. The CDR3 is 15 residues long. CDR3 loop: CASSLEGGDGYEQYF. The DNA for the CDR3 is TGTGCCAGCAGCTTAGAGGGGGGCGACGGCTACGAGCAGTACTTC.

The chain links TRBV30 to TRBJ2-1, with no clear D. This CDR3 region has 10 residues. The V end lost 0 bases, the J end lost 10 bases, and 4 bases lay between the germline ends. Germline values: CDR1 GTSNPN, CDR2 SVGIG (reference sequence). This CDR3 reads CAWSVNEQFF. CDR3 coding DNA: TGTGCCTGGAGTGTGAACGAGCAGTTCTTC.

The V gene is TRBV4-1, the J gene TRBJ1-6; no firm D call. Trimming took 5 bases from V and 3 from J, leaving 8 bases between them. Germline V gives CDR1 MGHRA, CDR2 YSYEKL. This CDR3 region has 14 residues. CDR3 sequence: CASSSLGYNSPLHF. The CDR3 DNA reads TGCGCCAGCAGCTCGCTGGGCTATAATTCACCCCTCCACTTT.

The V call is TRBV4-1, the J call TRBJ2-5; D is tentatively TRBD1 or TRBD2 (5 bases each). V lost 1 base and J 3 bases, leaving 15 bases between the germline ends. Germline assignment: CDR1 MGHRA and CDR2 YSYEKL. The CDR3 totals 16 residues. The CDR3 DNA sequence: TGCGCCAGCAGCCAAGGGCCAGGGACGGAAGAAGAGACCCAGTACTTC. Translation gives CASSQGPGTEEETQYF.

CDR3 residues: CSVDGGNVTEAFF. CDR3 DNA sequence: TGCAGCGTTGACGGGGGGAATGTAACTGAAGCTTTCTTT. The chain has TRBV29-1 and TRBJ1-1; tentatively, D is TRBD1 (5 bases). This CDR3 spans 13 amino acids. Looked up from germline, CDR1 is SQVTM and CDR2 is ANQGSEA. Trimming took off 3 bases at V and 5 bases at J, with 13 bases between the two ends. Full variable domain (remainder filled in from reference TRBV29-1 and TRBJ1-1): SAVISQKPSRDICQRGTSLTIQCQVDSQVTMMFWYRQQPGQSLTLIATANQGSEATYESGFVIDKFPISRPNLTFSTLTVSNMSPEDSSIYLCSVDGGNVTEAFFGQGTRLTVV.